The 14 T cell receptor beta chains below come from one sample, sequenced in a study of blood T cell repertoires in COVID-19. Repertoires were generated with immunoSEQ multiplex PCR, while TCRdb's copy carries only in-frame clones and drops some. The data contain over 200,000 clones, around 89% of them seen just once; the ten biggest clones take up roughly 8.3%. Sequencing was performed on PBMCs or T cells enriched from blood (not recorded which). The receptor set was obtained from a man aged 35 to 55 who had recovered from COVID-19.

This clone was seen only once. The V gene is TRBV18, the J gene TRBJ1-6; TRBD1 matches at 8 bases. With 6 bases clipped from V and 12 bases from J, the junction kept 10 bases outside the gene matches. CDR1 is KGHSH, CDR2 LQKENI, per germline. The CDR3 is made up of 14 amino acids. Here the CDR3 reads CASSARDRSGPLHF. The CDR3 DNA sequence: TGTGCCAGCTCGGCCCGGGACAGGTCGGGACCCCTCCACTTT.

The rearrangement joins TRBV4-1 to TRBJ1-5; 8 nucleotides line up with TRBD1. Germline CDR1 reads MGHRA; CDR2 reads YSYEKL. There are 15 residues in the CDR3. Unmatched junction bases numbered 4, after V lost 0 bases and J lost 6 bases. CDR3 region: CASSQETGAGQPQHF. The CDR3 DNA is TGCGCCAGCAGCCAAGAGACAGGGGCGGGTCAGCCCCAGCATTTT.

The J gene is TRBJ1-2, the V gene TRBV11-2; no clear D. Per the germline V gene, CDR1 is SGHAT and CDR2 is FQNNGV. The CDR3 sequence is 15 residues long. Deletions cut 1 base from V and 7 bases from J, with 16 bases between. DNA of the CDR3: TGTGCCAGCAGCTTAGTGCCCTCGTGGGCCGCTGGCTACACCTTC. It is translated as CASSLVPSWAAGYTF.

The V and J genes are TRBV29-1 and TRBJ2-3, with unresolved D. Germline V lookup: CDR1 SQVTM, CDR2 ANQGSEA. This CDR3 is 14 amino acids long. The V end was cut by 3 bases, the J end by 6 bases, with 16 bases between. Here the CDR3 DNA reads TGCAGCGTTGATCAGGTGGGCGTTTTGGATACGCAGTATTTT. As protein: CSVDQVGVLDTQYF.

CDR3 region: CASSFGERGNTGELFF. The CDR3 DNA is TGTGCCAGCAGCTTTGGGGAGCGGGGGAACACCGGGGAGCTGTTTTTT. J is TRBJ2-2 and V is TRBV7-8; 7 positions agree with TRBD2. The V and J ends lost 3 bases and 1 base, in that order; junction bases with no gene match: 5. The germline V gene has CDR1 SGHVS and CDR2 FQNEAQ. The CDR3 totals 16 residues.

This chain joins TRBV5-1 and TRBJ1-2; the match to TRBD1 covers 7 bases. Germline CDR1 reads SGHRS; CDR2 reads YFSETQ. There are 15 residues in the CDR3. After removal of 2 bases from V and 5 bases from J, the junction contained 9 bases not matched to a gene. The CDR3 sequence: CASSLTGEGGYGYTF. CDR3 DNA sequence: TGCGCCAGCAGCTTAACAGGGGAAGGGGGGTATGGCTACACCTTC.

CDR3 protein: CATSRGGENQPQHF. CDR3 nucleotides: TGTGCCACCAGCAGAGGGGGGGAGAATCAGCCCCAGCATTTT. The chain has TRBV15 and TRBJ1-5; tentatively, D is TRBD1 (5 bases). The CDR3 totals 14 residues. Germline loops: CDR1 LNHNV, CDR2 YYDKDF (reference sequence). Trimming removed 1 base from V and 4 bases from J, with 8 bases in between.

V gene TRBV7-8 combines with J gene TRBJ1-6, with D unclear. V dropped 5 bases and J dropped 19 bases, with 18 bases sitting between them. The CDR3 is 12 residues long. Germline V gene lookup returns CDR1 SGHVS and CDR2 FQNEAQ. The CDR3: CASSRLAPDVHF. CDR3 nucleotide sequence: TGTGCCAGCAGCCGCCTAGCCCCGGACGTACACTTT. Supplemented by reference TRBV7-8 and TRBJ1-6, the full variable domain reads GAGVSQSPRYKVAKRGQDVALRCDPISGHVSLFWYQQALGQGPEFLTYFQNEAQLDKSGLPSDRFFAERPEGSVSTLKIQRTQQEDSAVYLCASSRLAPDVHFGNGTRLTVT.

J is TRBJ2-7 and V is TRBV6-6; 8 bases fit TRBD2. V lost 0 bases to trimming and J lost 2 bases; unmatched junction nucleotides: 3. The CDR3 has 15 amino acids. CDR1 is MNHNY and CDR2 is SVGAGI in the germline V gene (reference sequence). The chain's CDR3 is CASSYSAGGTYEQYF. The CDR3 DNA reads as TGTGCCAGCAGTTACTCGGCGGGAGGAACCTACGAGCAGTACTTC.

The chain has TRBV9 and TRBJ2-1, with 7 positions matching TRBD1. Trimming removed 3 bases from V and 7 bases from J; junction bases left unmatched: 10. There are 15 residues in the CDR3. Germline CDR1 is SGDLS and CDR2 is YYNGEE. For the CDR3, the DNA is TGTGCCAGCAGCGCAGGGCCCGACAGGGTGAATGAGCAGTTCTTC. It is translated as CASSAGPDRVNEQFF.

The chain joins TRBV12-3 or TRBV12-4 to TRBJ1-5; 7 bases align to TRBD1. CDR3 length: 13 residues. Trimming took 6 bases from V and 3 from J; bases not matched to a gene: 2. CDR3 in amino acids: CASSKGANQPQHF. CDR3 bases: TGTGCCAGCAGCAAGGGGGCCAATCAGCCCCAGCATTTT.

This rearrangement joins TRBV18 to TRBJ1-2; 7 nucleotides line up with TRBD1. V was pared by 2 bases and J by 8 bases, with 8 bases of the junction left unmatched. This CDR3 spans 14 amino acids. The germline gives CDR1 KGHSH, CDR2 LQKENI. CDR3 sequence reads: CASSPGDRAEGYTF. The CDR3 nucleotides read TGTGCCAGCTCACCAGGAGACAGGGCTGAAGGCTACACCTTC.

This chain links TRBV12-3 or TRBV12-4 with TRBJ2-1; the match to TRBD2 covers 8 bases. The ends lost 10 bases at V and 9 bases at J; junction bases unmatched: 11. The CDR3 is made up of 13 amino acids. The CDR3: CAIGGAGLGEQFF. In nucleotides, the CDR3 is TGTGCCATCGGGGGGGCCGGGCTGGGTGAGCAGTTCTTC.

The CDR3 is CASGQGETQYF. Here the CDR3 DNA reads TGCGCCAGCGGACAGGGAGAGACCCAGTACTTC. This sequence joins TRBV10-1 and TRBJ2-5; 8 nucleotides align to TRBD1. The CDR3 runs to 11 residues. V lost 8 bases and J lost 4; bases outside the gene matches: 0. Per germline, CDR1 WNHNN and CDR2 SYGVQD (reference sequence).